Below, 24 T cell receptor beta chains from the same sample are listed, as sequenced in a study of T cell responses to AZD1222 COVID-19 vaccine. Profiled with immunoSEQ multiplex PCR; TCRdb holds only in-frame clones, not every one. This table holds 95,000 or so clones, about 89% found once. This sample comprised peripheral blood, obtained on day 0 of AZD1222 vaccination. The source of these receptors is an adult in good health.

The rearrangement uses TRBV9 and TRBJ1-1; D ambiguous. This CDR3 contains 13 residues. Germline V gene data show CDR1 as SGDLS and CDR2 as YYNGEE. Trimming cost V 7 bases and J 5 bases, with 15 bases left between them. The DNA of the CDR3 is TGTGCCAGCGGCCGGGGATCGAATACTGAAGCTTTCTTT. Translating it yields CASGRGSNTEAFF. The full variable domain, with the rest looked up from reference TRBV9 and TRBJ1-1, is DSGVTQTPKHLITATGQRVTLRCSPRSGDLSVYWYQQSLDQGLQFLIQYYNGEERAKGNILERFSAQQFPDLHSELNLSSLELGDSALYFCASGRGSNTEAFFGQGTRLTVV.

The chain carries TRBV3-1 (or the pseudogene TRBV3-2) and TRBJ1-1; D not certain. This CDR3 is 13 amino acids long. Trimming stripped 1 base from V and 6 bases from J, with 9 bases between. From germline, CDR1 is LGHDT and CDR2 YNNKEL (reference sequence). The CDR3 DNA reads as TGTGCCAGCAGCCAAGGTTCGGTCGCTGAAGCTTTCTTT. It yields the protein CASSQGSVAEAFF.

The chain employs TRBV7-9 and TRBJ1-2, with 9 bases matching TRBD1. The V and J ends lost 5 bases and 6 bases, in that order; junction bases with no gene match: 7. CDR3 length equals 14 residues. Germline V gene lookup returns CDR1 SEHNR and CDR2 FQNEAQ (reference sequence). The CDR3 DNA is TGTGCCAGCAGCCACTCGGGGACAGGGCATGGCTACACCTTC. Its translation: CASSHSGTGHGYTF.

This chain links TRBV18 with TRBJ2-7, with 12 bases matching TRBD2. Trimming cost V 3 bases and J 0 bases; bases outside gene matches: 3. The germline gives CDR1 KGHSH, CDR2 LQKENI. The CDR3 sequence is 16 residues long. The DNA for the CDR3 is TGTGCCAGCTCACCTACTAGCGGGGGGCTCTCCTACGAGCAGTACTTC. This codes for CASSPTSGGLSYEQYF. The whole variable domain, filled in from reference TRBV18 and TRBJ2-7, reads NAGVMQNPRHLVRRRGQEARLRCSPMKGHSHVYWYRQLPEEGLKFMVYLQKENIIDESGMPKERFSAEFPKEGPSILRIQQVVRGDSAAYFCASSPTSGGLSYEQYFGPGTRLTVT.

The chain joins TRBV2 to TRBJ2-4, with D perhaps being TRBD1 or TRBD2 (5 bases each). The CDR3 is made up of 10 amino acids. CDR1 and CDR2 (germline): SNHLY, FYNNEI. V lost 8 bases and J lost 6, with 5 bases in between. The CDR3 spells CASGGNIQYF. In nucleotides, the CDR3 is TGTGCCAGCGGGGGAAACATTCAGTACTTC.

The chain is built from TRBV15 and TRBJ1-5; a weak D match, TRBD1 (5 bases). Trimming stripped 1 base from V and 5 bases from J, with 6 bases between. This CDR3 comprises 13 residues. From germline, CDR1 is LNHNV and CDR2 YYDKDF (reference sequence). CDR3 protein: CATSRGGDQPQHF. The CDR3 bases are TGTGCCACCAGCAGAGGGGGGGATCAGCCCCAGCATTTT.

This clone has just one count. CDR3 nucleotides: TGCGCCAGCAGCTGGGACCGAAGGAGCGAGCAGTACTTC. Translated: CASSWDRRSEQYF. The rearrangement joins TRBV5-1 to TRBJ2-7; either TRBD1 or TRBD2 may supply D (5 bases each). This CDR3 comprises 13 residues. V was shortened by 3 bases and J by 6 bases, with 13 bases between the two germline ends. Germline V lookup: CDR1 SGHRS, CDR2 YFSETQ.

This chain uses TRBV2 with TRBJ1-1; no reliable D call. CDR3 length: 12 residues. V dropped 5 bases and J dropped 6 bases, with 10 bases sitting between them. From germline, CDR1 is SNHLY and CDR2 FYNNEI. CDR3 residues: CASSLIRAEAFF. CDR3 sequence (DNA): TGTGCCAGCAGTCTGATTCGGGCTGAAGCTTTCTTT.

CDR3 amino acids: CASRQGGTVDEKLFF. CDR3 nucleotide sequence: TGTGCCAGTCGACAGGGCGGAACTGTGGATGAAAAACTGTTTTTT. The rearrangement joins TRBV5-4 to TRBJ1-4, with 7 positions matching TRBD1. The V gene's germline CDR1 is SGHNT and CDR2 YYREEE (reference sequence). The CDR3 has 15 residues. J lost 6 bases, V lost 8 bases, and 13 bases had no gene match.

This chain links TRBV24-1 with TRBJ1-5, with D possibly TRBD1 on 6 matching bases. This CDR3 contains 19 residues. Trimming took off 3 bases at V and 3 bases at J, with 23 bases between the two ends. CDR1 and CDR2 from the germline V gene are KGHDR and SFDVKD. The CDR3 region is CATSDTPGQSQTVNQPQHF. The CDR3 nucleotides are TGTGCCACCAGTGATACACCGGGACAATCACAAACCGTCAATCAGCCCCAGCATTTT.

V and J are TRBV7-9 and TRBJ1-6; D gene unclear. The V gene lost 2 bases and the J gene lost 10 bases, with 9 bases spanning the gap. This CDR3 contains 13 residues. Looked up from germline, CDR1 is SEHNR and CDR2 is FQNEAQ (reference sequence). The CDR3 sequence is CASSLTPRSPLHF. DNA for the CDR3: TGTGCCAGCAGCTTAACGCCGAGGTCACCCCTCCACTTT. Combining the CDR3 with reference TRBV7-9 and TRBJ1-6 gives the whole variable domain DTGVSQNPRHKITKRGQNVTFRCDPISEHNRLYWYRQTLGQGPEFLTYFQNEAQLEKSRLLSDRFSAERPKGSFSTLEIQRTEQGDSAMYLCASSLTPRSPLHFGNGTRLTVT.

The chain uses TRBV12-5 and TRBJ1-2; no reliable D call. Trimming removed 2 bases from V and 3 bases from J, with 13 bases in between. Germline V CDR1 and CDR2: LGHNT, FRNRAP. The CDR3 sequence is 15 residues long. The CDR3 here is CASGLPSPLDYGYTF. CDR3 sequence (DNA): TGTGCTAGTGGTTTGCCTTCCCCCCTTGACTATGGCTACACCTTC.

This clone was observed once. V usage is TRBV6-4 and J usage is TRBJ2-3, with TRBD2 matching 12 bases. The V segment lost 0 bases and the J segment 1 base; nucleotides outside the gene matches: 2. The CDR3 is 17 amino acids. Per the germline V gene, CDR1 is MRHNA and CDR2 is SNTAGT. CDR3 sequence: CASSDSPSGGGTDTQYF. The CDR3 bases are TGTGCCAGCAGTGACTCGCCTAGCGGGGGGGGCACAGATACGCAGTATTTT.

The chain carries TRBV5-1 and TRBJ2-1; D possibly corresponds to TRBD1 (6 bases). The V end was cut by 3 bases, the J end by 5 bases, with 12 bases between. CDR3 size: 14 residues. The germline V gene encodes CDR1 SGHRS and CDR2 YFSETQ. The chain's CDR3 is CASSYWTDHNEQFF. The CDR3 DNA reads as TGCGCCAGCAGCTACTGGACAGACCACAATGAGCAGTTCTTC.

This rearrangement joins TRBV7-2 to TRBJ2-2, with 7 bases identical to TRBD2. Losses at the gene ends were 7 bases for V and 6 bases for J; bases not matched to a gene: 11. Germline V gene sequence: CDR1 SGHTA, CDR2 FQGNSA. This CDR3 has 15 amino acids. The chain's CDR3 is CASTPSRGKAGELFF. CDR3 nucleotides: TGTGCCAGCACCCCATCGCGGGGGAAGGCCGGGGAGCTGTTTTTT.

The chain links TRBV30 to TRBJ1-3; 7 nucleotides align to TRBD1. Germline CDR1 is GTSNPN and CDR2 is SVGIG (reference sequence). This CDR3 comprises 14 residues. The trim removed 6 bases at V and 0 bases at J, leaving 5 bases unmatched. CDR3 loop: CACHAGGSGNTIYF. The CDR3 nucleotides read TGTGCCTGCCACGCAGGGGGCTCTGGAAACACCATATATTTT. The whole variable domain, filled in from reference TRBV30 and TRBJ1-3, reads SQTIHQWPATLVQPVGSPLSLECTVEGTSNPNLYWYRQAAGRGLQLLFYSVGIGQISSEVPQNLSASRPQDRQFILSSKKLLLSDSGFYLCACHAGGSGNTIYFGEGSWLTVV.

The chain couples TRBV19 to TRBJ2-1, with D perhaps assigned TRBD1 or TRBD2 (5 bases each). V dropped 6 bases and J dropped 0 bases, with 9 bases sitting between them. Germline assignment: CDR1 LNHDA and CDR2 SQIVND (reference sequence). The CDR3 has 14 residues. CDR3 nucleotides: TGTGCCAGTAGCGGGACCGGCTCCTACAATGAGCAGTTCTTC. It is translated as CASSGTGSYNEQFF.

This chain links TRBV18 with TRBJ2-7; D may be TRBD1 (6 bases). The germline V gene encodes CDR1 KGHSH and CDR2 LQKENI. The CDR3 totals 16 residues. With 6 bases removed from V and 4 bases from J, the gap between germline ends came to 22 bases. The CDR3 loop is CASSTDTGQITYEQYF. The CDR3 region has the DNA TGTGCCAGCTCGACCGATACAGGGCAGATTACGTACGAGCAGTACTTC.

The rearrangement joins TRBV11-2 to TRBJ2-2, with D perhaps being TRBD1 or TRBD2 (5 bases each). Looked up from germline, CDR1 is SGHAT and CDR2 is FQNNGV. Trimming shortened V by 4 bases and J by 4 bases, and 19 bases separated the two germline ends. The CDR3 extends over 17 amino acids. The CDR3 nucleotides are TGTGCCAGCAGCTCGGGGCACCGAAACAGAATCACCGGGGAGCTGTTTTTT. Encoded protein: CASSSGHRNRITGELFF.

The gene calls are TRBV6-5 and TRBJ1-1; possible D gene TRBD1, 5 bases. Trimming stripped 6 bases from V and 1 base from J, with 9 bases between. CDR3 length equals 13 residues. Germline loops: CDR1 MNHEY, CDR2 SVGAGI. The CDR3 sequence: CASRRGTNTEAFF. For the CDR3, the DNA is TGTGCCAGCAGGCGGGGGACGAACACTGAAGCTTTCTTT.

The chain carries TRBV4-2 and TRBJ1-1; D call uncertain. The CDR3 has 18 amino acids. Deletions cut 1 base from V and 2 bases from J, with 20 bases between. The germline V gene has CDR1 LGHNA and CDR2 YNFKEQ. The CDR3 loop is CASSQASLRPSGNTEAFF. CDR3 DNA sequence: TGTGCCAGCAGCCAAGCGAGCCTTAGGCCCAGTGGTAACACTGAAGCTTTCTTT.

CDR3 DNA: TGTGCCAGCAGCACGGAAGGGGCGGAGGCTTTCTTT. It is translated as CASSTEGAEAFF. The chain has TRBV5-4 and TRBJ1-1, with D perhaps TRBD1 (5 bases). The CDR3 loop spans 12 amino acids. With 4 bases removed from V and 11 bases from J, the gap between germline ends came to 15 bases. The germline V gene encodes CDR1 SGHNT and CDR2 YYREEE (reference sequence).

The gene calls are TRBV27 and TRBJ2-7; the D is unclear. Trimming stripped 0 bases from V and 2 bases from J, with 11 bases between. CDR3 length: 15 residues. The germline V gene encodes CDR1 MNHEY and CDR2 SMNVEV (reference sequence). CDR3 sequence (DNA): TGTGCCAGCAGTTTATCAGGGCAGTTCACCTACGAGCAGTACTTC. It yields the protein CASSLSGQFTYEQYF.

This clone was counted only a few times. DNA of the CDR3: TGTGCCAGCAGCCCCAGCCCGAATTCACCCCTCCACTTT. This encodes CASSPSPNSPLHF. This sequence joins TRBV11-3 and TRBJ1-6; D ambiguous. V was clipped by 5 bases and J by 7 bases, with 9 bases between them. In germline, CDR1 is SGHNT, CDR2 YENEEA. The CDR3 consists of 13 residues.